A single T cell receptor beta chain is shown here with its context. The assay was immunoSEQ multiplex PCR, and TCRdb's table has in-frame clones only and misses some. The sample lists 150,000 to 200,000 clones; about four fifths were seen once. The CDR3 length is 15 residues. Germline CDR1 is SGDLS and CDR2 is YYNGEE. V dropped 4 bases and J dropped 9; count of bases not matched to a gene: 7. The sample comes from a study of blood T cell repertoires in COVID-19. Overall study: Italy, Spain and the United States were the sources of the convalescent and acute COVID-19 samples. T cells, B-cell-depleted T cells, or PBMCs provided the cDNA or gDNA that served as material.

Cohort allocation depended upon clinical history that participants reported. Cohort 3 donors counted as recovered after two negative PCRs, clearance, or resolved symptoms. The J gene is TRBJ1-6, the V gene TRBV9; 10 positions agree with TRBD1. The source of this sequence is a man aged 50 to 59 who had recovered from COVID-19. Sequencing was carried out using PBMCs or T cells enriched from blood (not recorded which). CDR3 DNA: TGTGCCAGCAGCTCCCAGACAGGGGGCACTTCACCCCTCCACTTT. Translated: CASSSQTGGTSPLHF.